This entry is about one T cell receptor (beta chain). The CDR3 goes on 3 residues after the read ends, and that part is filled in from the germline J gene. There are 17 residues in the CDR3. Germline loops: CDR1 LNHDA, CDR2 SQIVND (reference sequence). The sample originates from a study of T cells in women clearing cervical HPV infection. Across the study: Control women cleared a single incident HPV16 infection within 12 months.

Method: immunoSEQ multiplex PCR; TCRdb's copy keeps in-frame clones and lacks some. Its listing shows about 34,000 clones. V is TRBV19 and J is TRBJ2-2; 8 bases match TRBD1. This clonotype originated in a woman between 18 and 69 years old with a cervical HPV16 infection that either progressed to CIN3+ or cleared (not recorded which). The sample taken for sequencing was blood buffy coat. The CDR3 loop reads CASSMTGTGTTNEKLFF. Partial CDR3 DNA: TGTGCCAGTAGTATGACCGGGACAGGCACAACTAATGAAAAG.